The T cell receptor (beta chain) under discussion was sequenced for a study of cytomegalovirus exposure and HLA in healthy donors. Study-level findings and limits: Among TCR sequences, most were rare, though some public TCRs appeared in many donors.

Use of 60 Vbeta and 13 Jbeta primers characterized the PCR. Here immunoSEQ multiplex PCR was the method, and the copy in TCRdb shows in-frame clones only, minus some. This table holds some 120,000 clones, about 10% found once. As concerns this clone: As yet, its antigen is unknown.

V was cut by 6 bases and J by 8 bases, with 12 bases left in between. CDR3 length equals 12 residues. The V gene's germline CDR1 is MNHEY and CDR2 SVGAGI. Sequenced input: PBMCs. The V gene is TRBV6-5, the J gene TRBJ2-3, with D tentatively TRBD2 (5 bases). This TCR came from a woman aged 18-29 years in good health and CMV-seropositive. The CDR3 coding sequence is TGTGCCAGCAGATGGGAGAGCGGTACGCAGTATTTT. Protein product: CASRWESGTQYF.